The source of this TCR beta chain is a study of T cell changes during pregnancy in multiple sclerosis. Sequenced by immunoSEQ multiplex PCR; TCRdb stores in-frame clones only, minus some. The sample lists tens of thousands of clones; roughly nine tenths were seen once. Deletions cut 3 bases from V and 0 bases from J, with 9 bases between. Germline CDR1 SGDLS, CDR2 YYNGEE. The CDR3 runs to 14 residues. The receptor was isolated from a female donor with multiple sclerosis, enrolled in a pregnancy study. Sample: peripheral blood, taken in the first trimester of pregnancy. The chain links TRBV9 to TRBJ1-2; TRBD1 might be the D (6 bases). CDR3 loop: CASSGGGANYGYTF. For the CDR3, the DNA is TGTGCCAGCAGCGGAGGGGGAGCTAACTATGGCTACACCTTC.